This T cell receptor (beta chain) was identified in a study of T cell clones after liver transplantation. Overall study context: Post-transplant blood was tracked for graft-donor-reactive T cell clones identified in a pre-transplant mixed lymphocyte reaction. Three of the eight recipients were HCV-positive; the rest had non-autoimmune, non-viral transplant indications. Blood was drawn pre-transplant, before withdrawal, and after full or failed withdrawal. Study conclusions and caveats: Compared with third party-reactive sequences, donor-reactive ones declined more, independent of withdrawal success.

The data were produced by immunoSEQ multiplex PCR, yet TCRdb's version contains in-frame clones alone and is incomplete. The sample has nearly 15,000 clones, approximately 77% seen once; the top ten hold roughly 27%. This clone was seen just once. Its antigen is as yet unknown. V lost 0 bases and J lost 7, with 8 bases in between. The CDR3 totals 14 residues. Germline CDR1 and CDR2: SGDLS and YYNGEE. The rearrangement links TRBV9 to TRBJ1-6, with D possibly TRBD1 on 5 matching bases. Sequencing was performed on CD8+ T cells from blood, taken approximately 45 months after liver transplant. The sequence was obtained from a human patient who received a liver transplant. Certain T cells may be donor cells from the graft. The CDR3 loop reads CASSVDGTNSPLHF. DNA for the CDR3: TGTGCCAGCAGCGTAGACGGGACCAATTCACCCCTCCACTTT.